This passage covers 16 T cell receptor beta chains from one sample sequenced in a study of blood T cell repertoires in COVID-19 (dated by TCRdb to 2019 to 2021). Libraries were built with the immunoSEQ multiplex PCR assay. This immuneACCESS table, as held by TCRdb, lists in-frame sequences with V and J called but not all clones. Of the missing ones, under half trace to an unresolved V gene in checked studies; the others have no known cause. The sample table lists 150,000 to 200,000 clones, approximately 87% of them with a count of one. Around 3.5% of the sample is held by the ten biggest clonotypes. Sequenced material: peripheral blood. These receptors all stem from a man between 18 and 35 years old with active or convalescent COVID-19.

The V call is TRBV3-1 (or the pseudogene TRBV3-2), the J call TRBJ2-2; D remains ambiguous. The CDR3 extends over 14 amino acids. The germline V gene encodes CDR1 LGHDT and CDR2 YNNKEL (reference sequence). V dropped 2 bases and J dropped 5 bases, with 9 bases sitting between them. The chain's CDR3 is CASSQIRWTGELFF. CDR3 DNA sequence: TGTGCCAGCAGCCAAATTAGATGGACCGGGGAGCTGTTTTTT.

On this clone: A junction end diverges from the germline sequence, so it may reflect a read error. This chain uses TRBV7-2 with TRBJ2-3; the match to TRBD2 covers 7 bases. CDR1 is SGHTA and CDR2 is FQGNSA in the germline V gene. The CDR3 is made up of 14 amino acids. The CDR3 coding sequence is TGTGCCAGCAGCCTAGCGGCTAGCACAGATACGCAGTATTTT. Amino acid sequence: CASSLAASTDTQYF.

The chain combines TRBV2 with TRBJ1-4, with TRBD1 as a possible D gene (6 bases). V shed 5 bases and J shed 0 bases, with 19 bases lying between them. This CDR3 contains 18 residues. Per germline, CDR1 SNHLY and CDR2 FYNNEI. The CDR3 coding sequence is TGTGCCAGCAGTCCCCAGGGGCAGAGAATTGCAACTAATGAAAAACTGTTTTTT. It specifies CASSPQGQRIATNEKLFF.

Written as DNA, the CDR3 is TGTGCCAGCAGCCGTAGCGGGGAAAAAGAGACCCAGTACTTC. This encodes CASSRSGEKETQYF. The gene calls are TRBV7-7 and TRBJ2-5; TRBD2 matches 8 bases. The V gene end was trimmed by 5 bases and the J gene end by 3 bases; junction bases not matched to a gene: 5. The CDR3 has 14 residues. Germline CDR1 is SSHAT and CDR2 is FNYEAQ (reference sequence).

J is TRBJ1-2 and V is TRBV28; D unclear. The CDR3 has 15 amino acids. V was trimmed by 4 bases and J by 2 bases, leaving 14 bases between them. Germline V gives CDR1 MDHEN, CDR2 SYDVKM. The CDR3, as DNA: TGTGCCAGCAGTTCAGAGGGCCTGGGGAACTATGGCTACACCTTC. It codes for CASSSEGLGNYGYTF.

The chain recombines TRBV19 with TRBJ1-2; tentative D call: TRBD1 (6 bases). Germline CDR1 and CDR2: LNHDA and SQIVND (reference sequence). The CDR3 totals 14 residues. Trimming took 3 bases from V and 8 from J, leaving 16 bases between them. DNA for the CDR3: TGTGCCAGTAGTATGGCGAGGGGGTATAAGGGCTACACCTTC. It encodes CASSMARGYKGYTF.

The chain combines TRBV2 with TRBJ1-1; 8 positions agree with TRBD1. The CDR3 has 15 residues. Germline-derived CDR1 and CDR2 are SNHLY and FYNNEI. Germline trimming cut 9 bases from V and 2 bases from J; bases unmatched to any gene: 11. The CDR3 nucleotides are TGTGCCAGTACCACCCAGGGGGCGATTAACACTGAAGCTTTCTTT. As protein: CASTTQGAINTEAFF.

This clone was counted a single time. The genes are TRBV4-2 and TRBJ2-2; the match to TRBD2 covers 9 bases. There are 19 residues in the CDR3. Germline trimming cut 1 base from V and 5 bases from J; bases unmatched to any gene: 14. Germline-derived CDR1 and CDR2 are LGHNA and YNFKEQ. CDR3 nucleotides: TGTGCCAGCAGCCAAGGTTTCCGGCTAGCGGGAAGGGGGACCGGGGAGCTGTTTTTT. It is translated as CASSQGFRLAGRGTGELFF.

J is TRBJ2-2 and V is TRBV7-9, with 11 bases aligning to TRBD1. V shed 5 bases, J shed 5 bases, and the junction held 10 bases outside the gene matches. CDR1 is SEHNR, CDR2 FQNEAQ, per germline (reference sequence). The CDR3 loop spans 17 amino acids. CDR3 nucleotide sequence: TGTGCCAGCAGCCCCCCCACCGGGACAGGGGGGACCGGGGAGCTGTTTTTT. Residues: CASSPPTGTGGTGELFF. The whole variable domain, remainder taken from reference TRBV7-9 and TRBJ2-2, is DTGVSQNPRHKITKRGQNVTFRCDPISEHNRLYWYRQTLGQGPEFLTYFQNEAQLEKSRLLSDRFSAERPKGSFSTLEIQRTEQGDSAMYLCASSPPTGTGGTGELFFGEGSRLTVL.

The V call is TRBV4-1, the J call TRBJ2-3, with 8 nucleotides matching TRBD2. J was trimmed by 4 bases and V by 4 bases; bases with no gene match: 10. CDR3 length: 16 residues. Germline CDR1 and CDR2: MGHRA and YSYEKL. The CDR3 DNA follows: TGCGCCAGCAGCCCCCGTCCCAGCGGGAGTGCAGATACGCAGTATTTT. It specifies CASSPRPSGSADTQYF.

This sequence joins TRBV9 and TRBJ2-2, with 7 bases matching TRBD1. The J segment lost 7 bases and the V segment lost 7 bases, leaving 10 bases of the junction unmatched. Germline V gene data show CDR1 as SGDLS and CDR2 as YYNGEE. The CDR3 sequence is 14 residues long. The CDR3 nucleotides are TGTGCCAGCTCGAAGACAGGGCTAGACGGGGAGCTGTTTTTT. Protein sequence: CASSKTGLDGELFF.

Written as DNA, the CDR3 is TGTGCCAGCAGCTTTGACGGGGGATGGGAGCAGTTCTTC. Translation: CASSFDGGWEQFF. This rearrangement joins TRBV7-7 to TRBJ2-1; a possible D gene is TRBD2 (6 bases). The germline gives CDR1 SSHAT, CDR2 FNYEAQ (reference sequence). V was trimmed by 3 bases and J by 10 bases, leaving 13 bases between them. The CDR3 is 13 residues long.

This chain links TRBV6-1 with TRBJ2-1; 9 nucleotides agree with TRBD1. The CDR3 is made up of 17 amino acids. V lost 4 bases and J lost 8; bases outside the gene matches: 15. CDR1 is MNHNS and CDR2 is SASEGT in the germline V gene. The CDR3 bases are TGTGCCAGCAGTGTACGGGACAGGGTTTTTTTCGTCGATGAGCAGTTCTTC. Translated: CASSVRDRVFFVDEQFF.

V gene TRBV2 combines with J gene TRBJ2-7; TRBD2 might be the D (6 bases). This CDR3 is 17 amino acids long. Trimming removed 5 bases from V and 6 bases from J, with 26 bases in between. Germline V gives CDR1 SNHLY, CDR2 FYNNEI. The CDR3 sequence: CASSPSFLTGVGGEQYF. Here the CDR3 DNA reads TGTGCCAGCAGTCCATCATTCTTGACGGGAGTAGGCGGCGAGCAGTACTTC.

V and J are TRBV19 and TRBJ2-1; 8 bases fit TRBD2. V shed 7 bases, J shed 5 bases, and the junction held 7 bases outside the gene matches. Germline V CDR1 and CDR2: LNHDA, SQIVND (reference sequence). This CDR3 contains 14 residues. The CDR3 sequence: CASISRGANNEQFF. CDR3 bases: TGTGCCAGTATTTCGCGGGGGGCGAACAATGAGCAGTTCTTC.

The chain uses TRBV6-5 and TRBJ1-6, with 10 bases identical to TRBD1. Germline V gives CDR1 MNHEY, CDR2 SVGAGI. The CDR3 has 15 amino acids. Trimming cost V 6 bases and J 10 bases; bases outside gene matches: 9. CDR3 loop: CASRAGQGMGSPLHF. The CDR3 DNA reads as TGTGCCAGCAGAGCGGGACAGGGGATGGGCTCACCCCTCCACTTT.